The 27 T cell receptor beta chains presented below share a single source sample, sequenced in a study of immune heterogeneity within non-small cell lung tumors (dated by TCRdb to the late 2010s). Genomic DNA was extracted from bulk tumor tissue and used as the TCR template, and approximately 620 ng gDNA was amplified per sample. Multiple biopsies per primary tumor were taken during surgery, spaced as far apart as possible within the tumor mass. The study cohort was described as untreated and was composed of newly diagnosed NSCLC cases undergoing curative surgery. Data came from a HiSeq X Ten. The TCR beta CDR3 region was amplified with a multiplex PCR system whose first round ran for roughly 9 cycles using 32 V-gene forward primers and 13 J-gene reverse primers. In TCRdb, the public reads were trimmed at Q25 with fastp and aligned with MiXCR, with productive beta chains retained. Each record represents a unique CDR3 protein, reported with the most common genes and DNA among its rows. This sample has about 2,800 distinct CDR3 sequences in its table, and 55% of those were observed once. The ten largest clones represent approximately 10% of the sample.

Sequenced sample: lung tumor tissue. The receptor source for this set is a man aged 60 to 75 with non-small cell lung cancer.

This sequence joins TRBV6-4 and TRBJ2-5; TRBD1 matches at 12 bases. Looked up from germline, CDR1 is MRHNA and CDR2 is SNTAGT. V lost 6 bases, J lost 5 bases, and 4 bases stayed unmatched. CDR3 length: 14 residues. CDR3 DNA: TGTGCCAGCAGAAGGGACAGGGGGCCGGAGACCCAGTACTTC. Encoded protein: CASRRDRGPETQYF.

The chain has TRBV18 and TRBJ1-1; perhaps TRBD1 as D (5 bases). The V gene's germline CDR1 is KGHSH and CDR2 LQKENI. The ends were cut back, 10 bases at V and 6 bases at J, with 12 bases in the middle. The CDR3 runs to 11 residues. For the CDR3, the DNA is TGTGCCACCTCGGGGGTGGCTGAAGCTTTCTTT. This translates into CATSGVAEAFF.

J is TRBJ2-5 and V is TRBV5-1; possible D gene TRBD2, 6 bases. V lost 6 bases and J lost 7, with 28 bases in between. This CDR3 is built from 17 residues. Germline CDR1 is SGHRS and CDR2 is YFSETQ. Here the CDR3 DNA reads TGCGCCAGCACGACCGGAGTTGGGGAGCGGGCTCGCGGGACCCAGTACTTC. Translation: CASTTGVGERARGTQYF. Together with reference TRBV5-1 and TRBJ2-5, the CDR3 gives the full variable domain: KAGVTQTPRYLIKTRGQQVTLSCSPISGHRSVSWYQQTPGQGLQFLFEYFSETQRNKGNFPGRFSGRQFSNSRSEMNVSTLELGDSALYLCASTTGVGERARGTQYFGPGTRLLVL.

This clonotype has just a few counts. V is TRBV19 and J is TRBJ2-7; 7 bases are shared with TRBD1. The length of the CDR3 is 15 residues. Losses at the gene ends were 3 bases for V and 3 bases for J; bases not matched to a gene: 8. Germline assignment: CDR1 LNHDA and CDR2 SQIVND (reference sequence). The CDR3 coding sequence is TGTGCCAGTAGTATGGCACCGGGACAGAACTACGAGCAGTACTTC. Its translation is CASSMAPGQNYEQYF.

The J gene is TRBJ2-7, the V gene TRBV7-9; D uncertain. V was pared by 1 base and J by 0 bases, with 7 bases between. This CDR3 region has 14 residues. From germline, CDR1 is SEHNR and CDR2 FQNEAQ (reference sequence). CDR3: CASSLGANSYEQYF. In DNA form, the CDR3 reads TGTGCCAGCAGCTTAGGAGCGAACTCCTACGAGCAGTACTTC.

The table lists this clonotype with a few counts. The gene calls are TRBV13 and TRBJ1-6, with D possibly matching TRBD1 (6 bases). The CDR3 has 14 amino acids. V lost 2 bases, J lost 7 bases, and 9 bases lay in between. Germline V gives CDR1 PRHDT, CDR2 FYEKMQ (reference sequence). As DNA, the CDR3 is TGTGCCAGCAGCTTAAAGGACAGAAATTCACCCCTCCACTTT. Translating it yields CASSLKDRNSPLHF. Full variable domain (remainder filled in from reference TRBV13 and TRBJ1-6): AAGVIQSPRHLIKEKRETATLKCYPIPRHDTVYWYQQGPGQDPQFLISFYEKMQSDKGSIPDRFSAQQFSDYHSELNMSSLELGDSALYFCASSLKDRNSPLHFGNGTRLTVT.

The rearrangement links TRBV2 to TRBJ2-7; D is uncertain. This CDR3 comprises 12 residues. Trimming left V 8 bases short and J 1 base short, with 9 bases between. Looked up from germline, CDR1 is SNHLY and CDR2 is FYNNEI. The CDR3 DNA reads as TGTGCCAGCGACCAGGCATCCTACGAGCAGTACTTC. This translates into CASDQASYEQYF.

In this sample, this clonotype turned up a few times. V usage is TRBV30 and J usage is TRBJ1-2; no definite D call. The CDR3 covers 14 residues. The germline V gene has CDR1 GTSNPN and CDR2 SVGIG (reference sequence). V lost 7 bases, J lost 0 bases, and 15 bases lay in between. The CDR3 sequence is CAFRVVPSNYGYTF. The CDR3 DNA reads TGTGCCTTTCGAGTAGTACCCTCTAACTATGGCTACACCTTC.

The chain has TRBV24-1 and TRBJ2-2; D assignment may be TRBD1 or TRBD2 (6 bases each). CDR1 KGHDR and CDR2 SFDVKD come from the germline V gene. The CDR3 sequence is 17 residues long. The V end lost 2 bases, the J end lost 4 bases, and 16 bases lay between the germline ends. The chain's CDR3 is CATSDSGGRTPTGELFF. CDR3 nucleotides: TGTGCCACCAGTGATTCCGGGGGCCGTACCCCCACCGGGGAGCTGTTTTTT.

V is TRBV19 and J is TRBJ1-5; the D gene is possibly TRBD1 (6 bases). CDR3 size: 17 residues. From germline, CDR1 is LNHDA and CDR2 SQIVND (reference sequence). Between the trimmed V and J ends, which lost 8 bases and 0 bases, there was a span of 20 bases. This chain's CDR3 is CASQGTKTVASNQPQHF. DNA for the CDR3: TGTGCCAGTCAGGGGACCAAGACGGTCGCTAGCAATCAGCCCCAGCATTTT.

This sequence joins TRBV25-1 and TRBJ1-4; D perhaps matches TRBD1 (6 bases). The V end lost 5 bases, the J end lost 7 bases, and 17 bases lay between the germline ends. Germline values: CDR1 MGHDK, CDR2 SYGVNS. The CDR3 consists of 15 residues. DNA of the CDR3: TGTGCCAGCAGTCCAAGTACGGGGGGGGCTGAAAAACTGTTTTTT. Encoded protein: CASSPSTGGAEKLFF. The variable domain in full, with the rest retrieved from reference TRBV25-1 and TRBJ1-4, is EADIYQTPRYLVIGTGKKITLECSQTMGHDKMYWYQQDPGMELHLIHYSYGVNSTEKGDLSSESTVSRIRTEHFPLTLESARPSHTSQYLCASSPSTGGAEKLFFGSGTQLSVL.

J is TRBJ2-1 and V is TRBV24-1; 10 bases line up with TRBD2. The CDR3 consists of 17 residues. CDR1 is KGHDR and CDR2 is SFDVKD in the germline V gene. V dropped 3 bases and J dropped 8; count of bases not matched to a gene: 12. CDR3 sequence (DNA): TGTGCCACCAGTGATGCTAGCGGGAGCCCCAATGACGATGAGCAGTTCTTC. Amino acid sequence: CATSDASGSPNDDEQFF.

This clonotype was detected only a few times. The chain carries TRBV30 and TRBJ2-7; D not certain. The V gene's germline CDR1 is GTSNPN and CDR2 SVGIG (reference sequence). V was clipped by 0 bases and J by 1 base, with 13 bases between them. The CDR3 is 15 residues long. CDR3 nucleotides: TGTGCCTGGAGTGTCGGCGGAATTCTTTCCTACGAGCAGTACTTC. Protein product: CAWSVGGILSYEQYF.

The CDR3 loop is CASSLAWGYEQYF. The CDR3 DNA reads TGTGCCAGCAGCTTAGCTTGGGGATACGAGCAGTACTTC. This sequence joins TRBV7-8 and TRBJ2-7; unclear D gene. This CDR3 is built from 13 residues. Per the germline V gene, CDR1 is SGHVS and CDR2 is FQNEAQ. Trimming took off 0 bases at V and 4 bases at J, with 7 bases between the two ends.

This clonotype showed up just a few times. The chain employs TRBV19 and TRBJ2-7; TRBD1 matches at 10 bases. After removal of 1 base from V and 6 bases from J, the junction contained 3 bases not matched to a gene. Germline V gene data show CDR1 as LNHDA and CDR2 as SQIVND (reference sequence). CDR3 size: 14 residues. The CDR3: CASSIATGGSEQYF. The CDR3 DNA reads TGTGCCAGTAGTATAGCGACAGGGGGCTCCGAGCAGTACTTC.

The chain links TRBV5-6 to TRBJ2-7; D possibly matches TRBD1 or TRBD2 (5 bases each). The CDR3 is 17 amino acids. Germline V gene sequence: CDR1 SGHDT, CDR2 YYEEEE. Trimming took off 3 bases at V and 0 bases at J, with 19 bases between the two ends. CDR3 sequence: CASSWGSNVRLSYEQYF. The DNA of the CDR3 is TGTGCCAGCAGCTGGGGGTCTAATGTGAGGCTCTCCTACGAGCAGTACTTC.

The chain recombines TRBV20-1 with TRBJ1-2; 8 bases agree with TRBD1. The CDR3 spans 13 residues. The ends lost 6 bases at V and 4 bases at J; junction bases unmatched: 7. CDR1 and CDR2 (germline): DFQATT, SNEGSKA (reference sequence). CDR3 sequence reads: CSAVDREGYGYTF. The CDR3 DNA reads as TGCAGTGCGGTGGACAGGGAAGGCTATGGCTACACCTTC.

J is TRBJ1-2 and V is TRBV19; D may be TRBD1 (5 bases). Trimming shortened V by 0 bases and J by 2 bases, and 7 bases separated the two germline ends. In germline, CDR1 is LNHDA, CDR2 SQIVND (reference sequence). The CDR3 covers 14 residues. The CDR3, as DNA: TGTGCCAGTAGTATAGAACGGGGGAACTATGGCTACACCTTC. As protein: CASSIERGNYGYTF.

This clonotype was seen just once. In DNA form, the CDR3 reads TGTGCCAGCAGTTACTCATCCGGGTCCGGGGAGCTGTTTTTT. Protein product: CASSYSSGSGELFF. This chain links TRBV6-5 with TRBJ2-2; D unclear. CDR3 length equals 14 residues. Trimming stripped 0 bases from V and 6 bases from J, with 8 bases between. Germline V gene data show CDR1 as MNHEY and CDR2 as SVGAGI.

This clonotype was recorded only once. The chain couples TRBV6-1 to TRBJ2-2; D is possibly TRBD2 (5 bases). In germline, CDR1 is MNHNS, CDR2 SASEGT. Trimming took off 6 bases at V and 5 bases at J, with 10 bases between the two ends. The CDR3 consists of 13 residues. CDR3 sequence reads: CASRLVSTGELFF. The CDR3 DNA follows: TGTGCCAGCAGACTAGTCTCAACCGGGGAGCTGTTTTTT.

This clonotype was observed a handful of times. The genes are TRBV10-3 and TRBJ2-7, with TRBD1 matching over 7 bases. The CDR3 is 14 residues long. Per the germline V gene, CDR1 is ENHRY and CDR2 is SYGVKD. V shed 7 bases and J 0 bases; nucleotides not matched to a gene: 6. The CDR3 DNA follows: TGTGCCATCAATCCGGGACAGATCTCCTACGAGCAGTACTTC. Translating gives CAINPGQISYEQYF.

The chain joins TRBV20-1 to TRBJ2-3; D gene ambiguous. This CDR3 has 12 residues. The V gene's germline CDR1 is DFQATT and CDR2 SNEGSKA (reference sequence). Trimming left V 3 bases short and J 12 bases short, with 16 bases between. In nucleotides, the CDR3 is TGCAGTGCTAGTGTGGCCCAGATACGTCAGTATTTT. It yields the protein CSASVAQIRQYF.

The chain couples TRBV12-3 or TRBV12-4 to TRBJ1-5, with D tentatively TRBD1 (5 bases). The CDR3 is made up of 15 amino acids. Deletions cut 5 bases from V and 0 bases from J, with 11 bases between. CDR3 sequence: CASSLRDVSNQPQHF. In nucleotides, the CDR3 is TGTGCCAGCAGTCTGCGGGACGTTAGCAATCAGCCCCAGCATTTT.

The J gene is TRBJ2-3, the V gene TRBV2, with a tentative D call TRBD1 (5 bases). Trimming removed 7 bases from V and 5 bases from J, with 16 bases in between. The CDR3 runs to 14 residues. CDR1 is SNHLY, CDR2 FYNNEI, per germline. The CDR3: CASTNIGALDTQYF. The CDR3 nucleotides are TGTGCCAGCACCAATATTGGGGCTTTAGATACGCAGTATTTT.

This clonotype showed up just a few times. This sequence joins TRBV30 and TRBJ1-1; 9 bases agree with TRBD1. Germline CDR1 GTSNPN, CDR2 SVGIG (reference sequence). V was clipped by 3 bases and J by 4 bases; unmatched bases: 9. The CDR3 covers 15 residues. The CDR3 loop reads CAWRGTGNLGTEAFF. As DNA, the CDR3 is TGTGCCTGGAGAGGGACAGGGAATTTGGGCACTGAAGCTTTCTTT.

This chain joins TRBV11-3 and TRBJ2-7, with D maybe TRBD2 (6 bases). The length of the CDR3 is 14 residues. The germline gives CDR1 SGHNT, CDR2 YENEEA. V lost 3 bases and J lost 6, with 15 bases in between. The CDR3 region is CASSFSRDSPEQYF. In nucleotides, the CDR3 is TGTGCCAGCAGCTTCTCCCGGGACTCTCCCGAGCAGTACTTC.

This clonotype was recorded a few times. The chain carries TRBV4-1 and TRBJ1-5; D not certain. Germline CDR1 reads MGHRA; CDR2 reads YSYEKL. The CDR3 loop spans 13 amino acids. V was shortened by 1 base and J by 11 bases, with 12 bases between the two germline ends. The CDR3 loop reads CASSQGVEQTQHF. Here the CDR3 DNA reads TGCGCCAGCAGCCAAGGCGTAGAGCAGACCCAGCATTTT.